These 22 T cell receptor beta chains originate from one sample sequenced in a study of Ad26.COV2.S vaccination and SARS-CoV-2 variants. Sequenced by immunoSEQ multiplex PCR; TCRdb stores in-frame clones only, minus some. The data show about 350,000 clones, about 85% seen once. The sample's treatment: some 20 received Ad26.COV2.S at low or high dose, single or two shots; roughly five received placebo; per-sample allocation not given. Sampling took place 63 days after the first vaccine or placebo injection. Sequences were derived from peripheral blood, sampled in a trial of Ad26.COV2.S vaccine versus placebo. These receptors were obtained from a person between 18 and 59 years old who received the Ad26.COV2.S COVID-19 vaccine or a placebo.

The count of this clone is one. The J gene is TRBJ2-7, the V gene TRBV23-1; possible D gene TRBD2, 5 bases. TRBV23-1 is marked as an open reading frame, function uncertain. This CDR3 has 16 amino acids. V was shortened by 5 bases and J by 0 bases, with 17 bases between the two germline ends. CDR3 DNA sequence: TGCGCCAGCAGTTCACGTATAACGGGGAGCTCCTACGAGCAGTACTTC. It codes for CASSSRITGSSYEQYF.

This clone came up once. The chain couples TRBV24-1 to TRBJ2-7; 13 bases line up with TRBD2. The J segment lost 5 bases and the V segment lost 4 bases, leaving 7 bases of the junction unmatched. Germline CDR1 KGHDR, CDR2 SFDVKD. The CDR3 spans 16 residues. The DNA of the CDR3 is TGTGCCACCAGTGACTTTGGGACTAGCGGGACCCACGAGCAGTACTTC. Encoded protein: CATSDFGTSGTHEQYF.

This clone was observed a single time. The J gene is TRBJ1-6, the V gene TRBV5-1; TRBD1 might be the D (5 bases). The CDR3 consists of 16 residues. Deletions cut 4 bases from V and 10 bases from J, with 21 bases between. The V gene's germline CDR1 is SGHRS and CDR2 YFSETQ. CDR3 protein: CASSEGDGGRASPLHF. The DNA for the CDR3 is TGCGCCAGCAGCGAAGGGGACGGAGGGCGTGCCTCACCCCTCCACTTT.

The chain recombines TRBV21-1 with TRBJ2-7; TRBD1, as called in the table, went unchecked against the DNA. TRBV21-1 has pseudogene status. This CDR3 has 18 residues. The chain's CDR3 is CASSIRQGLSPPSCEQYF. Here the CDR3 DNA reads TGTGCCAGCAGCATCCGACAGGGGTTATCACCCCCCTCGTGCGAGCAGTACTTC.

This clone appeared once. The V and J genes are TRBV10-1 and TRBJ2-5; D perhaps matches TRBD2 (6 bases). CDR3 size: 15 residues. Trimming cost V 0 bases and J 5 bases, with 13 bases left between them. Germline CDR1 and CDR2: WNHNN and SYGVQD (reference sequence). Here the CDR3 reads CASSESGGGPETQYF. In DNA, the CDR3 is TGCGCCAGCAGTGAGTCTGGAGGAGGGCCCGAGACCCAGTACTTC.

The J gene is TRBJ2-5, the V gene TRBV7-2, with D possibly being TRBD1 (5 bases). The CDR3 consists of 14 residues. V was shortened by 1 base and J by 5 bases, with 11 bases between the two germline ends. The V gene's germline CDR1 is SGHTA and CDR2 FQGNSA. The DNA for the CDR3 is TGTGCCAGCAGCTTAGAGCAGGGTTGGGAGACCCAGTACTTC. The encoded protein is CASSLEQGWETQYF.

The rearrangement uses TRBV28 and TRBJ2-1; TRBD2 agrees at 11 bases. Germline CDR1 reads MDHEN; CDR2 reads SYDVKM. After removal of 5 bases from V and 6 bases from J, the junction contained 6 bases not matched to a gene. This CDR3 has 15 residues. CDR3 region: CASSPPGLAVNEQFF. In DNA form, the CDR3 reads TGTGCCAGCAGTCCTCCGGGACTAGCGGTCAATGAGCAGTTCTTC.

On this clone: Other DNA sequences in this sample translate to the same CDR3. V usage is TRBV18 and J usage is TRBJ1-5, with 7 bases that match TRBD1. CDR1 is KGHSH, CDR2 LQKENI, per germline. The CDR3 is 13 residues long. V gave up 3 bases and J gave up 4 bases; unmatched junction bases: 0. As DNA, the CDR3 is TGTGCCAGCTCACCGGACAGGAATCAGCCCCAGCATTTT. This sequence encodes CASSPDRNQPQHF.

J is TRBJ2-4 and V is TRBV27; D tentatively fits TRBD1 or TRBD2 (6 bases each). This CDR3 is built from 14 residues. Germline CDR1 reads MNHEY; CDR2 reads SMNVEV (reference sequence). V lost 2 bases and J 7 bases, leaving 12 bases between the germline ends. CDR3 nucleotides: TGTGCCAGCAGTTTAAGGGGGGCGCTGAACATTCAGTACTTC. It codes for CASSLRGALNIQYF.

CDR3 loop: CASSRPGAGELFF. The CDR3 nucleotides read TGTGCCAGCAGTCGACCGGGGGCCGGGGAGCTGTTTTTT. This chain uses TRBV5-4 with TRBJ2-2; D may be TRBD2 (6 bases). CDR3 length: 13 amino acids. Between the trimmed V and J ends, which lost 5 bases and 6 bases, there was a span of 11 bases. Germline-derived CDR1 and CDR2 are SGHNT and YYREEE (reference sequence).

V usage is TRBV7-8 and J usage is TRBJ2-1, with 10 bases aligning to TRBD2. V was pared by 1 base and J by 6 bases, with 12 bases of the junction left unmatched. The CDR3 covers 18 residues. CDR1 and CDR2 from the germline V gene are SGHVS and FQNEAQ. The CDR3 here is CASSLEGSLAGVFNEQFF. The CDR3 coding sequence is TGTGCCAGCAGCTTAGAAGGGTCGCTAGCGGGAGTATTCAATGAGCAGTTCTTC.

CDR3 amino acids: CASSIVGGGELFF. CDR3 nucleotides: TGTGCCAGTAGTATTGTAGGGGGCGGGGAGCTGTTTTTT. The chain uses TRBV19 and TRBJ2-2; a weak D match, TRBD1 (6 bases). The CDR3 runs to 13 residues. The germline V gene encodes CDR1 LNHDA and CDR2 SQIVND (reference sequence). V dropped 3 bases and J dropped 7 bases, with 9 bases sitting between them. Looking up the rest from reference TRBV19 and TRBJ2-2 gives the full variable domain: DGGITQSPKYLFRKEGQNVTLSCEQNLNHDAMYWYRQDPGQGLRLIYYSQIVNDFQKGDIAEGYSVSREKKESFPLTVTSAQKNPTAFYLCASSIVGGGELFFGEGSRLTVL.

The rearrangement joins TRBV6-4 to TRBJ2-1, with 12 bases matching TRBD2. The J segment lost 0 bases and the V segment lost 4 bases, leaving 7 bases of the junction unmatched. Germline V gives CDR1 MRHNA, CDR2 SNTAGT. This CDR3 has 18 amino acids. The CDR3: CASSALAGGLSSYNEQFF. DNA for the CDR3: TGTGCCAGCAGTGCACTAGCGGGGGGATTAAGCTCCTACAATGAGCAGTTCTTC.

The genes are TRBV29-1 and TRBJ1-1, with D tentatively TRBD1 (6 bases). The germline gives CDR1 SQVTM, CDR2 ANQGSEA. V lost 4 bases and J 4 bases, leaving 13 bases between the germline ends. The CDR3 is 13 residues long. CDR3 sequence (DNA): TGCAGCGTTGGGGGGCAGGGCGGCACTGAAGCTTTCTTT. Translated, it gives CSVGGQGGTEAFF. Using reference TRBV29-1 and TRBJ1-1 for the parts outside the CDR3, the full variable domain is SAVISQKPSRDICQRGTSLTIQCQVDSQVTMMFWYRQQPGQSLTLIATANQGSEATYESGFVIDKFPISRPNLTFSTLTVSNMSPEDSSIYLCSVGGQGGTEAFFGQGTRLTVV.

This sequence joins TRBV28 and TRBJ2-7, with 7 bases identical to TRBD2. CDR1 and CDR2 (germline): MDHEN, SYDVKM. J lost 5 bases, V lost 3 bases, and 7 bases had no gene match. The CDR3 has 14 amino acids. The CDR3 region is CASSFGGRDDEQYF. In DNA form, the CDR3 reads TGTGCCAGCAGTTTTGGAGGGAGGGACGACGAGCAGTACTTC.

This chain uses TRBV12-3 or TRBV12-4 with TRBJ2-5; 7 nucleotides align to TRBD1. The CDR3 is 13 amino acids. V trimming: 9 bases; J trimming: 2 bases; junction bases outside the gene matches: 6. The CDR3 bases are TGTGCCAGTAGACAGACAGGGCAAGAGACCCAGTACTTC. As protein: CASRQTGQETQYF.

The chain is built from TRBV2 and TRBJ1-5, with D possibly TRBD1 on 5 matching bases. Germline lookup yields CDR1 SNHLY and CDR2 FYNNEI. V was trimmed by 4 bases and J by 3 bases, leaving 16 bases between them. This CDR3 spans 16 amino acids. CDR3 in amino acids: CASSGVGTAANQPQHF. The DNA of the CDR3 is TGTGCCAGCAGTGGGGTTGGGACCGCCGCCAATCAGCCCCAGCATTTT.

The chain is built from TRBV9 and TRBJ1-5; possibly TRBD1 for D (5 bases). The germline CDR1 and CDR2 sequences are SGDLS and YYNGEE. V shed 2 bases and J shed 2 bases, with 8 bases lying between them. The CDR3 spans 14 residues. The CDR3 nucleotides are TGTGCCAGCAGCGTCGGGACGGGCAATCAGCCCCAGCATTTT. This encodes CASSVGTGNQPQHF.

As DNA, the CDR3 is TGCGCCAGCAGTAAGGGAACAGGGGCTCGAAATCAGCCCCAGCATTTT. Translation gives CASSKGTGARNQPQHF. This chain uses TRBV10-2 with TRBJ1-5, with 7 bases lining up with TRBD1. This CDR3 spans 16 amino acids. Germline V gives CDR1 WSHSY, CDR2 SAAADI. V gave up 5 bases and J gave up 4 bases; unmatched junction bases: 11.

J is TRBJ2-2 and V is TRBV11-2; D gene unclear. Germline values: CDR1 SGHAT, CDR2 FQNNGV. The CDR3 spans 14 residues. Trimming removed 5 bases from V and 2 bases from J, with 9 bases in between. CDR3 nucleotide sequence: TGTGCCAGCAGCCTACATGGAAACACCGGGGAGCTGTTTTTT. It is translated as CASSLHGNTGELFF.

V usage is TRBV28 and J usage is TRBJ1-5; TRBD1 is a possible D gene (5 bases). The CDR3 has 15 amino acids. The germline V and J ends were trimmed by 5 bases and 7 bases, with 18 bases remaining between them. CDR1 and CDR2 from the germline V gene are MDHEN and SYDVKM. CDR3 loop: CASSHYQLQAQPQHF. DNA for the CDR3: TGTGCCAGCAGTCACTACCAACTACAGGCCCAGCCCCAGCATTTT.

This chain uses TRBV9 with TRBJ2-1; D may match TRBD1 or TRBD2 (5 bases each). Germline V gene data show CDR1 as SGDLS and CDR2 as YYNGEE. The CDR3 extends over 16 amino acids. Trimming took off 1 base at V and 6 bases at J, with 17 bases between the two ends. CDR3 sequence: CASSVRGEWESNEQFF. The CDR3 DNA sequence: TGTGCCAGCAGCGTAAGGGGAGAGTGGGAAAGCAATGAGCAGTTCTTC.